These 6 T cell receptor beta chains share one sample of origin, sequenced in a study of neurological immune-mediated disorders (dated by TCRdb to between 2018 and 2021). Library generation was performed with 5' RACE. Sequencing instrument: Illumina HiSeq 2500. Through fastp at Q25 and MiXCR, TCRdb rebuilt clones from the public reads, retaining in-frame beta chains. Each entry is one CDR3 protein sequence, shown with its most common DNA and genes. This sample gives about 50,000 distinct CDR3 sequences in total; 3% to 4% of them show up just once. The top ten clonotypes cover roughly 5.5% of the sample. Sequenced input: PBMCs. The receptors shown here come from a man aged 35 to 55 with multiple sclerosis.

This clonotype has at least ten counts. The J gene is TRBJ2-1, the V gene TRBV20-1; possibly TRBD1 for D (6 bases). The V end was cut by 4 bases, the J end by 8 bases, with 24 bases between. The CDR3 length is 16 residues. The germline V gene encodes CDR1 DFQATT and CDR2 SNEGSKA (reference sequence). The DNA for the CDR3 is TGCAGTGCTACAGGCCCCCAAGGCAGGGGAATCGATGAGCAGTTCTTC. Translation gives CSATGPQGRGIDEQFF.

Ten or more counts support this clonotype. V is TRBV27 and J is TRBJ1-2, with TRBD1 matching 8 bases. The germline gives CDR1 MNHEY, CDR2 SMNVEV (reference sequence). Losses at the gene ends were 6 bases for V and 4 bases for J; bases not matched to a gene: 10. The CDR3 consists of 15 residues. Here the CDR3 reads CASRESDRGPYGYTF. In nucleotides, the CDR3 is TGTGCCAGCAGAGAGTCCGACAGGGGACCCTATGGCTACACCTTC.

This clonotype was picked up many times. The chain uses TRBV20-1 and TRBJ2-3; D uncertain. V gave up 5 bases and J gave up 4 bases, with 13 bases separating them. Looked up from germline, CDR1 is DFQATT and CDR2 is SNEGSKA (reference sequence). The CDR3 covers 13 residues. The CDR3 is CSADRLGADTQYF. In DNA form, the CDR3 reads TGCAGTGCTGACCGTTTAGGTGCAGATACGCAGTATTTT.

This clonotype was seen at least ten times. The V and J genes are TRBV9 and TRBJ2-3; 7 bases are a match to TRBD1. CDR3 length: 16 residues. Germline V gene lookup returns CDR1 SGDLS and CDR2 YYNGEE. The J segment lost 2 bases and the V segment lost 0 bases, leaving 6 bases of the junction unmatched. The chain's CDR3 is CASSVEGASFTDTQYF. The CDR3 DNA is TGTGCCAGCAGCGTAGAGGGGGCATCATTCACAGATACGCAGTATTTT. The full variable domain, in which reference TRBV9 and TRBJ2-3 provide the parts outside the CDR3, is DSGVTQTPKHLITATGQRVTLRCSPRSGDLSVYWYQQSLDQGLQFLIQYYNGEERAKGNILERFSAQQFPDLHSELNLSSLELGDSALYFCASSVEGASFTDTQYFGPGTRLTVL.

This clonotype was counted at least ten times. The chain joins TRBV7-6 to TRBJ2-3, with 11 bases that match TRBD2. Germline CDR1 and CDR2: SGHVS and FNYEAQ. J was trimmed by 3 bases and V by 4 bases; bases with no gene match: 9. The CDR3 is 17 residues long. The CDR3 region is CASSYSSGGALTDTQYF. The CDR3 bases are TGTGCCAGCAGCTACAGTAGCGGGGGGGCGTTGACAGATACGCAGTATTTT.

This clonotype was counted at least ten times. CDR3 residues: CASSIDSLNYGYTF. In nucleotides, the CDR3 is TGTGCCAGCAGCATCGACAGCCTTAACTATGGCTACACCTTC. The chain joins TRBV11-2 to TRBJ1-2; possible D gene TRBD1, 5 bases. Trimming removed 5 bases from V and 1 base from J, with 11 bases in between. CDR1 is SGHAT and CDR2 is FQNNGV in the germline V gene. This CDR3 comprises 14 residues.